This T cell receptor (beta chain) is from a study of neurological immune-mediated disorders. cDNA synthesis was performed by 5'RACE with 10-nucleotide random UMIs. TCRdb processed the 5' RACE reads anew with MiXCR; each CDR3 protein has one entry. The table shows roughly 30,000 distinct CDR3 sequences, with approximately 4.4% occurring only once. Findings and caveats of the study: None of the CDR3 amino acid sequences in expanded clones turned up in more than one subject, which points to private repertoires in all groups.

As healthy controls, volunteers from a blood bank in Maryland, USA, were used. This clonotype has a count of ten or more. The antigen remains unidentified. Germline trimming cut 2 bases from V and 0 bases from J; bases unmatched to any gene: 9. This CDR3 has 17 residues. In germline, CDR1 is MNHEY, CDR2 SVGEGT. Material for sequencing was PBMCs. V and J are TRBV6-2 or TRBV6-3 and TRBJ2-7; 8 bases map to TRBD1. The sequence was obtained from a man aged 18 to 29 in good health. The CDR3 loop is CASSYTDRERSSYEQYF. CDR3 nucleotides: TGTGCCAGCAGTTACACGGACAGGGAAAGGAGCTCCTACGAGCAGTACTTC.